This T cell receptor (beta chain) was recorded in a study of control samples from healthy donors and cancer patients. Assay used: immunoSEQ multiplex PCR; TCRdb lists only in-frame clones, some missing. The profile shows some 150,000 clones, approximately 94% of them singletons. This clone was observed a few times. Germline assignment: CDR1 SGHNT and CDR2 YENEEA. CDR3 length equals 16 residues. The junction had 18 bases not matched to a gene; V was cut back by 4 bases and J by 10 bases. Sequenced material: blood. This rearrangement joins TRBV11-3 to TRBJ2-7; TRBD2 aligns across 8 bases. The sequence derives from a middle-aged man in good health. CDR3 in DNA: TGTGCCAGCAGCTCCGGACTAGGGCTAGCGGGTGCGGTTCAGTACTTC. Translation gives CASSSGLGLAGAVQYF.